The 2 T cell receptor beta chains below were found in one sample sequenced in a study of cytomegalovirus exposure and HLA in healthy donors (dated by TCRdb to the late 2010s). Library construction relied on the immunoSEQ multiplex PCR assay. The multiplex PCR relied on a mix of 60 forward primers for TCR Vbeta segments and 13 reverse primers for TCR Jbeta segments. The table comes from immuneACCESS by way of TCRdb, which keeps in-frame sequences with V and J called. Part of the clones is missing from these tables; in studies checked, under half for an unresolved V gene and the rest for unknown reasons. The sample table lists approximately 180,000 clones, roughly 80% of them with a count of one. Roughly 13% of the sample comes from the top ten. The source material was PBMCs. The receptors stem from a woman aged 45-65 years in good health and CMV-seropositive.

In this sample, this clone turned up once. The rearrangement joins TRBV27 to TRBJ2-4; maybe TRBD2 (5 bases). With 4 bases removed from V and 7 bases from J, the gap between germline ends came to 11 bases. The length of the CDR3 is 13 residues. Germline CDR1 is MNHEY and CDR2 is SMNVEV (reference sequence). The CDR3: CASSYGWRNIQYF. Here the CDR3 DNA reads TGTGCCAGCAGTTATGGGTGGAGGAACATTCAGTACTTC.

The chain has TRBV2 and TRBJ2-7, with D unresolved. This CDR3 contains 13 residues. Per germline, CDR1 SNHLY and CDR2 FYNNEI. V lost 6 bases, J lost 2 bases, and 11 bases lay in between. As DNA, the CDR3 is TGTGCCAGCAGCGACCAGGTGACCTACGAGCAGTACTTC. It yields the protein CASSDQVTYEQYF.